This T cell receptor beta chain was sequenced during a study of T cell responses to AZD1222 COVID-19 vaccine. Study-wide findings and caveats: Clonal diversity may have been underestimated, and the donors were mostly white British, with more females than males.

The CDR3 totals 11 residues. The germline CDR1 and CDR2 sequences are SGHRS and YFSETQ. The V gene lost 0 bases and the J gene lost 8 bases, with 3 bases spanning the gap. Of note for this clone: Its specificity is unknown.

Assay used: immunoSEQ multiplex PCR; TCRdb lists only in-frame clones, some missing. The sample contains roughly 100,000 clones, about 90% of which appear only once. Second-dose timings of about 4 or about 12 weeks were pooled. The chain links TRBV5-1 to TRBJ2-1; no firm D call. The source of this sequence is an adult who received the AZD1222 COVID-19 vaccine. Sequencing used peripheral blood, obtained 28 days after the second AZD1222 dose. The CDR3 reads CASSLADEQFF. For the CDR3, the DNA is TGCGCCAGCAGCTTGGCGGATGAGCAGTTCTTC.